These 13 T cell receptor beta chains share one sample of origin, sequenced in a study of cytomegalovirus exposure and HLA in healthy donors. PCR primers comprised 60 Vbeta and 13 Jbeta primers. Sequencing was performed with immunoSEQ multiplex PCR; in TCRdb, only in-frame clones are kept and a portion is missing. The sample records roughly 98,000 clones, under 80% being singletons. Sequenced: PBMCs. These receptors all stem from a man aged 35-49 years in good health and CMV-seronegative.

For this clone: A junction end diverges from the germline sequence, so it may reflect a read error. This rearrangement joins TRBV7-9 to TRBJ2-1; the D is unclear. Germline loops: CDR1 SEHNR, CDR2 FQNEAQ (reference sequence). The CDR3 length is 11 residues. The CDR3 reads CSSSFSNEQFF. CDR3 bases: TGTTCCAGCAGCTTCAGTAATGAGCAGTTCTTC.

The CDR3 bases are TGCGCCAGCAGGGAGGGACAGGGTTTTGGTTTTCGGAACACTGAAGCTTTCTTT. Translated: CASREGQGFGFRNTEAFF. The chain recombines TRBV5-1 with TRBJ1-1; 9 bases align to TRBD1. V dropped 5 bases and J dropped 1; count of bases not matched to a gene: 15. This CDR3 is 18 amino acids long. CDR1 SGHRS and CDR2 YFSETQ come from the germline V gene.

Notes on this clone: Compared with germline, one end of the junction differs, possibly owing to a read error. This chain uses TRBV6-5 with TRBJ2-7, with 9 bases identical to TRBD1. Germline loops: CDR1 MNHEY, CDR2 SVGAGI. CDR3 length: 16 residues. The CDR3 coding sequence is TGTGCCAGCAGTTACTCGAGTGGGACAGGGAACTACGAGCAGCACTTC. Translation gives CASSYSSGTGNYEQHF.

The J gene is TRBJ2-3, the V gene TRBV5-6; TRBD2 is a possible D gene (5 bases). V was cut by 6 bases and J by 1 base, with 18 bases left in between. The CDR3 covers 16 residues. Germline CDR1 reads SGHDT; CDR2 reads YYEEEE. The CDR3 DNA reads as TGTGCCAGCAAGGAAGAGCGGTCCGGCGGCACAGATACGCAGTATTTT. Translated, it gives CASKEERSGGTDTQYF.

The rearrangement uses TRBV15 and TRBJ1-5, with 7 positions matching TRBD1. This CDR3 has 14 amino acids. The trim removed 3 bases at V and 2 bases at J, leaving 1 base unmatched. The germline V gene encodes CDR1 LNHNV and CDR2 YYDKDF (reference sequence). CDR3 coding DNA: TGTGCCACCAGCAGTCAGGGGGGCAATCAGCCCCAGCATTTT. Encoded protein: CATSSQGGNQPQHF.

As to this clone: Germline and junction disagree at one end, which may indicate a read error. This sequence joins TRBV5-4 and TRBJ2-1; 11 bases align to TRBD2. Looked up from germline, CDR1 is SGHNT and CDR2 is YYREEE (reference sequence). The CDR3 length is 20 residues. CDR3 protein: CASRLVAGRYATSGAQEQFF. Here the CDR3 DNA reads TGTGCCAGCAGATTGGTGGCGGGAAGGTACGCGACTAGCGGGGCGCAGGAGCAGTTCTTC.

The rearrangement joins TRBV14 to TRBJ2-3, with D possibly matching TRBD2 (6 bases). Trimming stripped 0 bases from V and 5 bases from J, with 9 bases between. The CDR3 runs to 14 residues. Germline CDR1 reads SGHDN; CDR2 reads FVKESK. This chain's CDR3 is CASSQDEGGDTQYF. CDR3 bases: TGTGCCAGCAGCCAAGATGAGGGAGGAGATACGCAGTATTTT.

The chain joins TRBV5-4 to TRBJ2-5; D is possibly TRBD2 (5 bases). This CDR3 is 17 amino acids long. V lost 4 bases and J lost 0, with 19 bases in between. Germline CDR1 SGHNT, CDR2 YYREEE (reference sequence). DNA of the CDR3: TGTGCCAGCAGCCCCGCGGCGGGCGCGCCGTACCAAGAGACCCAGTACTTC. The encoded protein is CASSPAAGAPYQETQYF.

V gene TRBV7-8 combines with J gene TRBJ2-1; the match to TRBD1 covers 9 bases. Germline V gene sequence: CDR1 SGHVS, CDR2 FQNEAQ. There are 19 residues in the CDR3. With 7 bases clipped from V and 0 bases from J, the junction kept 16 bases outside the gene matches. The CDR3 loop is CASNDGTGTGAFSYNEQFF. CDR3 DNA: TGTGCCAGCAACGATGGGACAGGGACAGGAGCGTTCTCCTACAATGAGCAGTTCTTC.

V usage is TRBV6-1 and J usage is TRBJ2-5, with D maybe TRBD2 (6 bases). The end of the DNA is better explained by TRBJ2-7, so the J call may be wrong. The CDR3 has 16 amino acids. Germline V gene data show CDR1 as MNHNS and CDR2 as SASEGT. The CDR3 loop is CASSARSAGSSYEQYF. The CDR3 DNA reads TGTGCCAGCAGTGCACGCTCTGCGGGAAGCTCCTACGAGCAGTACTTC.

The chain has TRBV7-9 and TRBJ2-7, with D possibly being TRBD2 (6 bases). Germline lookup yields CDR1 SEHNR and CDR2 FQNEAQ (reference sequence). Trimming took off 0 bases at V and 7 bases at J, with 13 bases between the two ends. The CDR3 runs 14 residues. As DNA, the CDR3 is TGTGCCAGCAGCTTAGCGGGAGGTTGGGGGGAGCAGTACTTC. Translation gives CASSLAGGWGEQYF. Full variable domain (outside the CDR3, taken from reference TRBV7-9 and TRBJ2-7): DTGVSQNPRHKITKRGQNVTFRCDPISEHNRLYWYRQTLGQGPEFLTYFQNEAQLEKSRLLSDRFSAERPKGSFSTLEIQRTEQGDSAMYLCASSLAGGWGEQYFGPGTRLTVT.

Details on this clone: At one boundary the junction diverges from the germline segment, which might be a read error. This chain's CDR3 is CSSSLIDTEAFF. The CDR3 DNA sequence: TGTTCCAGCAGCTTAATAGACACTGAAGCTTTCTTT. The chain joins TRBV7-9 to TRBJ1-1, with D unresolved. This CDR3 has 12 amino acids. Germline V gives CDR1 SEHNR, CDR2 FQNEAQ (reference sequence).

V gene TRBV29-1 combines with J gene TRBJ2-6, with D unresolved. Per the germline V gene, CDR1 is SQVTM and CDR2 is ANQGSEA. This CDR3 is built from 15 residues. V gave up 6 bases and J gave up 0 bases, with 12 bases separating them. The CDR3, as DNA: TGCAGCGTCTCCAACTCGGGCTCTGGGGCCAACGTCCTGACTTTC. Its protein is CSVSNSGSGANVLTF. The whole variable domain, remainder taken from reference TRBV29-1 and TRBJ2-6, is SAVISQKPSRDICQRGTSLTIQCQVDSQVTMMFWYRQQPGQSLTLIATANQGSEATYESGFVIDKFPISRPNLTFSTLTVSNMSPEDSSIYLCSVSNSGSGANVLTFGAGSRLTVL.